This T cell receptor beta chain was recovered during a study of monozygotic twins with inflammatory bowel disease. Each sample had eight separate cDNA synthesis reactions. With the 5' RACE reads reprocessed, TCRdb shows one record per CDR3 protein and no DNA. The sample table sets out some 440,000 distinct CDR3 sequences. This clonotype was sampled from a human donor with ulcerative colitis or Crohn's disease, or a healthy co-twin of an affected twin (not recorded which). Sequences were obtained from blood.

CDR3 in amino acids: CASGRGGSSYNEQFF. The rearrangement joins TRBV7-3 to TRBJ2-1; the TCRdb call, TRBD1, lacks DNA for checking. The germline CDR1 and CDR2 sequences are SGHTA and FQGTGA. The CDR3 sequence is 15 residues long.